A single TCR beta chain is shown here with its context. Its target is unknown. This specimen comes from a study of beta chain features in type 1 diabetes. General observations from the study: Shorter TCRB CDR3s, moderately but significantly so, were found in Type 1 diabetes patients in all four CD4+ subsets.

Expressed TCRB transcripts were sequenced because the entire RNA isolate underwent reverse transcription. The data were produced by immunoSEQ multiplex PCR, yet TCRdb's version contains in-frame clones alone and is incomplete. This table holds 200,000 to 300,000 clones, 27% found once. CDR1 and CDR2 (germline): MNHEY, SMNVEV (reference sequence). V was cut by 5 bases and J by 1 base, with 15 bases left in between. The CDR3 is 16 residues long. The source is a young man in good health. The genes are TRBV27 and TRBJ2-1; D tentatively reads TRBD1 or TRBD2 (5 bases each). The sequenced sample consisted of central memory CD4+ T cells from blood. CDR3 loop: CASSLLSGTSYNEQFF. The CDR3 bases are TGTGCCAGCAGTCTACTGTCGGGGACGTCCTACAATGAGCAGTTCTTC.